This T cell receptor beta chain was recovered during a study of T cells in Graves' hyperthyroidism and ophthalmopathy. It was RNA transcripts that yielded the amplified TCR beta CDR3 regions. An initial round of RT-PCR targeting the TCR CDR3 relied on the HTBI primer set. TCRdb passed the multiplex PCR reads through MiXCR, listing each CDR3 protein once. The sample lists hundreds of thousands of distinct CDR3 sequences; roughly 50% were seen once. CDR3 length equals 16 residues. The ends were cut back, 4 bases at V and 1 base at J, with 19 bases in the middle. Germline CDR1 and CDR2: DFQATT and SNEGSKA (reference sequence).

The sequence derives from a young woman with Graves' hyperthyroidism. The sequenced sample was peripheral blood or thyroid tissue (not recorded which). The chain is built from TRBV20-1 and TRBJ1-1; tentative D call: TRBD1 (6 bases). This CDR3 is CSAIMIRDTENTEAFF. The CDR3 coding sequence is TGCAGTGCTATCATGATTAGGGACACAGAGAACACTGAAGCTTTCTTT.